This record covers a single T cell receptor beta chain. Sequencing was performed with immunoSEQ multiplex PCR; in TCRdb, only in-frame clones are kept and a portion is missing. The repertoire consists of about 230,000 clones, with roughly 80% occurring once and the leading ten covering roughly 18%. The sample belongs to a study of blood T cell repertoires in COVID-19. The germline V and J ends were trimmed by 3 bases and 4 bases, with 24 bases remaining between them. Germline lookup yields CDR1 LNHDA and CDR2 SQIVND (reference sequence). The CDR3 spans 19 residues. Sequences were obtained from peripheral blood. The receptor's source is a woman of 80 years or more with active or convalescent COVID-19. The chain carries TRBV19 and TRBJ2-2; possibly TRBD1 for D (6 bases). The chain's CDR3 is CASSMRLVGTGLVTGELFF. The CDR3 DNA reads TGTGCCAGTAGTATGCGGTTAGTCGGTACAGGGCTCGTCACCGGGGAGCTGTTTTTT.